The 31 T cell receptor beta chains below were found in one sample sequenced in a study of OX40 agonist ivuxolimab in advanced cancers. Using immunoSEQ multiplex PCR, the repertoire was profiled, and TCRdb retains in-frame clones only, with some absent. The data contain some 50,000 clones, about nine tenths of them singletons. The sequencing used CD4+ or CD8+ T cells sorted from blood, collected in a trial of the OX40 agonist ivuxolimab. The source is an adult with an advanced solid tumor such as melanoma, head and neck, liver or kidney cancer.

The rearrangement joins TRBV28 to TRBJ2-7; 14 bases fit TRBD2. There are 17 residues in the CDR3. V shed 6 bases and J 3 bases; nucleotides not matched to a gene: 10. From germline, CDR1 is MDHEN and CDR2 SYDVKM. The CDR3 is CASSQQPTSGRDYEQYF. CDR3 coding DNA: TGTGCCAGCAGCCAGCAACCGACTAGCGGGAGGGACTACGAGCAGTACTTC.

This clone appeared a few times. The J gene is TRBJ2-1, the V gene TRBV5-1; D is unclear. Germline V lookup: CDR1 SGHRS, CDR2 YFSETQ. V lost 4 bases and J 1 base, leaving 6 bases between the germline ends. The CDR3 consists of 13 residues. CDR3 bases: TGCGCCAGCAGCAGGGTGTCCTACAATGAGCAGTTCTTC. Amino acids: CASSRVSYNEQFF.

The chain employs TRBV28 and TRBJ2-7, with TRBD2 matching 8 bases. This CDR3 has 16 amino acids. The junction had 9 bases not matched to a gene; V was cut back by 4 bases and J by 1 base. The V gene's germline CDR1 is MDHEN and CDR2 SYDVKM. DNA for the CDR3: TGTGCCAGCAGTTCCCCTACTAGCGGAAATTCCTACGAGCAGTACTTC. Translating gives CASSSPTSGNSYEQYF.

The chain employs TRBV11-3 and TRBJ1-1; D remains ambiguous. The CDR3 length is 13 residues. CDR1 and CDR2 (germline): SGHNT, YENEEA. The ends were cut back, 5 bases at V and 6 bases at J, with 13 bases in the middle. The CDR3 DNA follows: TGTGCCAGCAGCACGGGCCAGCAACCTGAAGCTTTCTTT. Its protein product is CASSTGQQPEAFF.

The genes are TRBV18 and TRBJ2-5; 7 nucleotides line up with TRBD1. This CDR3 contains 14 residues. J was trimmed by 0 bases and V by 3 bases; bases with no gene match: 1. Per the germline V gene, CDR1 is KGHSH and CDR2 is LQKENI. This CDR3 reads CASSPGTDQETQYF. The CDR3 DNA reads as TGTGCCAGCTCACCCGGGACAGACCAAGAGACCCAGTACTTC. The full variable domain, completed using reference TRBV18 and TRBJ2-5, is NAGVMQNPRHLVRRRGQEARLRCSPMKGHSHVYWYRQLPEEGLKFMVYLQKENIIDESGMPKERFSAEFPKEGPSILRIQQVVRGDSAAYFCASSPGTDQETQYFGPGTRLLVL.

V gene TRBV6-5 combines with J gene TRBJ2-7, with D tentatively TRBD2 (6 bases). V was cut by 9 bases and J by 4 bases, with 22 bases left in between. CDR3 length: 15 residues. The germline gives CDR1 MNHEY, CDR2 SVGAGI. Here the CDR3 DNA reads TGTGCCAGACCCAGTAAGGAGGGGAGAATATACGAGCAGTACTTC. Translated, it gives CARPSKEGRIYEQYF.

The CDR3 coding sequence is TGTGCCAGCAGCCAAGGGACGGCCCCAGAAAAACTGTTTTTT. This codes for CASSQGTAPEKLFF. This chain uses TRBV9 with TRBJ1-4, with D maybe TRBD1 (5 bases). CDR1 is SGDLS, CDR2 YYNGEE, per germline. The length of the CDR3 is 14 residues. V was shortened by 4 bases and J by 8 bases, with 15 bases between the two germline ends.

The chain uses TRBV5-6 and TRBJ2-5; tentatively, D is TRBD2 (5 bases). Trimming removed 1 base from V and 3 bases from J, with 10 bases in between. The CDR3 runs to 14 residues. Per germline, CDR1 SGHDT and CDR2 YYEEEE. Here the CDR3 reads CASSLSRREETQYF. Here the CDR3 DNA reads TGTGCCAGCAGCTTGTCCAGGCGGGAAGAGACCCAGTACTTC.

The chain employs TRBV7-2 and TRBJ1-2; 7 bases align to TRBD1. The CDR3 has 16 amino acids. Germline V gives CDR1 SGHTA, CDR2 FQGNSA. The J segment lost 7 bases and the V segment lost 0 bases, leaving 11 bases of the junction unmatched. CDR3 nucleotides: TGTGCCAGCAGCTTAGCGGAGGGCAGGGGGTATGGTGGCTACACCTTC. This sequence encodes CASSLAEGRGYGGYTF.

The count of this clone is one. The chain links TRBV2 to TRBJ1-4; maybe TRBD1 (6 bases). Trimming stripped 4 bases from V and 4 bases from J, with 13 bases between. Looked up from germline, CDR1 is SNHLY and CDR2 is FYNNEI. The CDR3 consists of 15 residues. The CDR3 bases are TGTGCCAGCAGTGGCCCCGGCAGGGGTAATGAAAAACTGTTTTTT. It translates to CASSGPGRGNEKLFF.

This rearrangement joins TRBV2 to TRBJ2-1, with unresolved D. Looked up from germline, CDR1 is SNHLY and CDR2 is FYNNEI. This CDR3 is 14 amino acids long. V lost 6 bases and J lost 4, with 13 bases in between. CDR3 sequence: CASSAGTPYNEQFF. CDR3 DNA sequence: TGTGCCAGCAGCGCCGGCACTCCATACAATGAGCAGTTCTTC.

This clone was recorded only once. The chain links TRBV7-6 to TRBJ2-1; TRBD2 matches 8 bases. This CDR3 has 14 amino acids. Germline lookup yields CDR1 SGHVS and CDR2 FNYEAQ. V lost 3 bases and J lost 10; bases outside the gene matches: 8. DNA for the CDR3: TGTGCCAGCAGCTTCCCGGGGGGGCCCGTCGAGCAGTTCTTC. Translation: CASSFPGGPVEQFF.

The J gene is TRBJ2-7, the V gene TRBV27; perhaps TRBD1 as D (6 bases). CDR1 is MNHEY and CDR2 is SMNVEV in the germline V gene (reference sequence). Trimming removed 4 bases at V and 4 bases at J, with 11 bases between. The length of the CDR3 is 13 residues. This chain's CDR3 is CASSSTGIYEQYF. Here the CDR3 DNA reads TGTGCCAGCAGTTCGACAGGAATTTACGAGCAGTACTTC.

V gene TRBV2 combines with J gene TRBJ1-2; D is possibly TRBD1 (5 bases). Per the germline V gene, CDR1 is SNHLY and CDR2 is FYNNEI. The CDR3 consists of 12 residues. Between the trimmed V and J ends, which lost 4 bases and 3 bases, there was a span of 6 bases. CDR3 DNA: TGTGCCAGCAGTGCGACAGACTATGGCTACACCTTC. Translating gives CASSATDYGYTF.

This chain uses TRBV7-9 with TRBJ2-1; 11 bases line up with TRBD2. The CDR3 consists of 13 residues. Germline V gene data show CDR1 as SEHNR and CDR2 as FQNEAQ (reference sequence). The ends lost 5 bases at V and 13 bases at J; junction bases unmatched: 7. The CDR3, as DNA: TGTGCCAGCAGCCCCACAGGGACTAGCGGCCAGTTCTTC. This translates into CASSPTGTSGQFF. Looking up the rest from reference TRBV7-9 and TRBJ2-1 gives the full variable domain: DTGVSQNPRHKITKRGQNVTFRCDPISEHNRLYWYRQTLGQGPEFLTYFQNEAQLEKSRLLSDRFSAERPKGSFSTLEIQRTEQGDSAMYLCASSPTGTSGQFFGPGTRLTVL.

The rearrangement links TRBV4-2 to TRBJ2-3; perhaps TRBD2 as D (5 bases). Germline values: CDR1 LGHNA, CDR2 YNFKEQ. CDR3 length: 14 residues. V lost 1 base and J 0 bases, leaving 5 bases between the germline ends. The DNA of the CDR3 is TGTGCCAGCAGCCAAGGGACTAGCACAGATACGCAGTATTTT. Its protein product is CASSQGTSTDTQYF.

The chain is built from TRBV11-2 and TRBJ2-6; D uncertain. V was clipped by 5 bases and J by 4 bases, with 6 bases between them. Germline assignment: CDR1 SGHAT and CDR2 FQNNGV. There are 13 residues in the CDR3. The CDR3 sequence is CASSPSGANVLTF. The CDR3 DNA follows: TGTGCCAGCAGCCCCTCGGGGGCCAACGTCCTGACTTTC.

This clone is a singleton in its sample. The rearrangement uses TRBV30 and TRBJ1-5; D remains ambiguous. Trimming shortened V by 1 base and J by 1 base, and 5 bases separated the two germline ends. Looked up from germline, CDR1 is GTSNPN and CDR2 is SVGIG (reference sequence). This CDR3 is built from 13 residues. The CDR3 coding sequence is TGTGCCTGGAGTGAAGGGAGCAATCAGCCCCAGCATTTT. Its translation is CAWSEGSNQPQHF.

CDR3 protein: CASSQRLAETYEQYF. The CDR3 bases are TGTGCCAGCAGCCAGAGACTAGCGGAGACCTACGAGCAGTACTTC. J is TRBJ2-7 and V is TRBV11-2; 9 bases line up with TRBD2. Per the germline V gene, CDR1 is SGHAT and CDR2 is FQNNGV. This CDR3 is built from 15 residues. The V gene end was trimmed by 5 bases and the J gene end by 2 bases; junction bases not matched to a gene: 7.

This clone was detected only once. The V and J genes are TRBV19 and TRBJ1-2; no clear D. The germline gives CDR1 LNHDA, CDR2 SQIVND (reference sequence). V lost 0 bases and J 5 bases, leaving 7 bases between the germline ends. The CDR3 consists of 13 residues. The CDR3 DNA reads TGTGCCAGTAGTATAGACGCCCGGTATGGCTACACCTTC. Residues: CASSIDARYGYTF.

This clone has only one observation. The CDR3 DNA reads as TGTGCCAGTAAGGGGCACCACTCTGGGGCCAACGTCCTGACTTTC. Its protein is CASKGHHSGANVLTF. The rearrangement uses TRBV19 and TRBJ2-6; possible D gene TRBD1, 5 bases. Germline V gene data show CDR1 as LNHDA and CDR2 as SQIVND (reference sequence). The V end lost 7 bases, the J end lost 0 bases, and 10 bases lay between the germline ends. The CDR3 covers 15 residues.

The genes are TRBV13 and TRBJ2-5, with 10 bases lining up with TRBD1. This CDR3 has 15 amino acids. CDR1 and CDR2 (germline): PRHDT, FYEKMQ (reference sequence). The junction had 5 bases not matched to a gene; V was cut back by 4 bases and J by 3 bases. CDR3 sequence (DNA): TGTGCCAGCAGCTGGGGACAGGGGTACGAAGAGACCCAGTACTTC. Protein sequence: CASSWGQGYEETQYF. The full variable domain, with the rest looked up from reference TRBV13 and TRBJ2-5, is AAGVIQSPRHLIKEKRETATLKCYPIPRHDTVYWYQQGPGQDPQFLISFYEKMQSDKGSIPDRFSAQQFSDYHSELNMSSLELGDSALYFCASSWGQGYEETQYFGPGTRLLVL.

This sequence joins TRBV30 and TRBJ2-1; 10 positions match TRBD2. The ends lost 0 bases at V and 1 base at J; junction bases unmatched: 3. This CDR3 is built from 16 residues. CDR1 and CDR2 (germline): GTSNPN, SVGIG (reference sequence). The CDR3 sequence: CAWSVASGSSYNEQFF. In DNA form, the CDR3 reads TGTGCCTGGAGTGTAGCTAGCGGGAGTTCCTACAATGAGCAGTTCTTC.

This clone was counted once. The chain recombines TRBV7-9 with TRBJ1-5; 7 bases are a match to TRBD1. CDR1 and CDR2 (germline): SEHNR, FQNEAQ (reference sequence). The CDR3 has 15 amino acids. V gave up 5 bases and J gave up 2 bases; unmatched junction bases: 6. CDR3 residues: CASSRTGDRNQPQHF. CDR3 coding DNA: TGTGCCAGCAGCCGTACAGGGGACCGCAATCAGCCCCAGCATTTT.

The gene calls are TRBV7-2 and TRBJ1-3, with D perhaps TRBD1 (5 bases). CDR1 SGHTA and CDR2 FQGNSA come from the germline V gene. The CDR3 spans 15 residues. V was trimmed by 4 bases and J by 8 bases, leaving 18 bases between them. The CDR3 region has the DNA TGTGCCAGCAGCTCTAGCATAGAGGGGAAACACACCATATATTTT. Translating gives CASSSSIEGKHTIYF.

This clone was counted only a few times. The chain carries TRBV7-9 and TRBJ1-2; possible D gene TRBD1, 5 bases. Germline CDR1 is SEHNR and CDR2 is FQNEAQ (reference sequence). V dropped 5 bases and J dropped 0 bases, with 13 bases sitting between them. This CDR3 has 15 amino acids. The CDR3 coding sequence is TGTGCCAGCAGCGTGGGGACGGTAGCTAACTATGGCTACACCTTC. Translation gives CASSVGTVANYGYTF.

Comments on this clone: The sample carries other DNA sequences with the same CDR3. This chain links TRBV7-2 with TRBJ2-1, with TRBD2 matching over 10 bases. V was clipped by 5 bases and J by 4 bases; unmatched bases: 17. Germline loops: CDR1 SGHTA, CDR2 FQGNSA. The CDR3 is 19 residues long. The CDR3: CASSKKASGSLGLYNEQFF. Written as DNA, the CDR3 is TGTGCCAGCAGCAAAAAGGCTAGCGGGAGCCTGGGTTTATACAATGAGCAGTTCTTC.

This chain joins TRBV6-5 and TRBJ1-5; no reliable D call. CDR1 and CDR2 from the germline V gene are MNHEY and SVGAGI. This CDR3 has 15 amino acids. V lost 0 bases and J 0 bases, leaving 6 bases between the germline ends. CDR3 sequence reads: CASSYSGLSNQPQHF. CDR3 nucleotides: TGTGCCAGCAGTTACTCCGGTCTTAGCAATCAGCCCCAGCATTTT.

The chain recombines TRBV10-3 with TRBJ1-1; a possible D gene is TRBD1 (6 bases). V was shortened by 2 bases and J by 7 bases, with 11 bases between the two germline ends. CDR1 is ENHRY, CDR2 SYGVKD, per germline. The CDR3 runs to 13 residues. CDR3 coding DNA: TGTGCCATCAGTGAGCCTACAGGGTTTGAAGCTTTCTTT. This codes for CAISEPTGFEAFF.

V usage is TRBV7-2 and J usage is TRBJ2-4; 15 nucleotides agree with TRBD2. The CDR3 sequence is 15 residues long. The trim removed 5 bases at V and 6 bases at J, leaving 2 bases unmatched. The germline V gene has CDR1 SGHTA and CDR2 FQGNSA. CDR3 region: CASSLGLAGGNIQYF. In DNA form, the CDR3 reads TGTGCCAGCAGCCTGGGACTAGCGGGAGGAAACATTCAGTACTTC.

The V call is TRBV19, the J call TRBJ1-2; 8 bases fit TRBD1. The CDR3 loop spans 19 amino acids. CDR1 is LNHDA and CDR2 is SQIVND in the germline V gene (reference sequence). V gave up 7 bases and J gave up 4 bases; unmatched junction bases: 23. The DNA for the CDR3 is TGTGCCAGTACCTATGAAGGCGCGACAGGGGCCTCCTGGGGCTATGGCTACACCTTC. As protein: CASTYEGATGASWGYGYTF.